The clone carrying this TCR beta chain was picked up one time. The antigen is unknown. Germline V gene data show CDR1 as SEHNR and CDR2 as FQNEAQ (reference sequence). The CDR3 covers 13 residues. V lost 6 bases to trimming and J lost 2 bases, with 11 bases between them. The data were taken from a study of shared clonotypes between healthy human individuals. General observations from the study: Clonotypes that were shared across four donors made up around 5% of naive CD4 clonotypes. With few donors, the genetic and exposure-history diversity represented was limited.

Selected positively for CCR7 and CD45RO-negative, naive CD8 cells excluded terminally differentiated effector memory CD45RA+ cells. The authors' processing: ImmunoSEQ gave junction-only sequences without quality scores, so filtering differed. The method was immunoSEQ multiplex PCR; TCRdb's version includes in-frame clones alone and lacks a portion of them. D and trimming come from the DNA, and the V and J calls and clone size come from that table. The table lists roughly 2.1 million clones, just over 90% of them singletons. This TCR came from a man aged 18 to 29 in good health. Some clones in this sample may be carry-over from other donors' samples. The genes are TRBV7-9 and TRBJ2-7, with D tentatively TRBD1 (5 bases). Material: naive CD8+ T cells from PBMCs. The CDR3 loop reads CASRGDSPYEQYF. The DNA for the CDR3 is TGTGCCAGCAGGGGCGACAGCCCCTACGAGCAGTACTTC.